Below are 25 T cell receptor beta chains sequenced from a single sample in a study of graft-versus-host responses after intestinal transplantation. Only in-frame clones appear in the TCRdb table, and some are missing; sequencing was by immunoSEQ multiplex PCR. Counted here are nearly 100,000 clones, approximately 90% occurring once; the ten biggest clones make up more than 15%. Here the sequenced sample was PBMCs, taken around 68 weeks after intestinal transplant. These TCRs come from a human patient who received an intestinal transplant, so some T cells may come from the graft donor.

This chain connects TRBV19 to TRBJ2-7; D may be TRBD1 (6 bases). Germline assignment: CDR1 LNHDA and CDR2 SQIVND (reference sequence). The germline V and J ends were trimmed by 3 bases and 3 bases, with 18 bases remaining between them. The CDR3 has 16 amino acids. CDR3: CASSIGTRGISYEQYF. CDR3 nucleotides: TGTGCCAGTAGTATCGGAACGAGGGGGATCAGCTACGAGCAGTACTTC.

V and J are TRBV27 and TRBJ2-1, with 7 bases identical to TRBD1. The CDR3 totals 14 residues. Trimming took 4 bases from V and 1 from J; bases not matched to a gene: 1. Looked up from germline, CDR1 is MNHEY and CDR2 is SMNVEV (reference sequence). This CDR3 is CASSWDSSYNEQFF. The CDR3 nucleotides are TGTGCCAGCAGTTGGGACAGTTCCTACAATGAGCAGTTCTTC.

CDR3 in amino acids: CASRQDTVYEQYF. Written as DNA, the CDR3 is TGTGCCAGCCGCCAGGACACCGTCTACGAGCAGTACTTC. The chain carries TRBV2 and TRBJ2-7; maybe TRBD1 (5 bases). In germline, CDR1 is SNHLY, CDR2 FYNNEI. There are 13 residues in the CDR3. With 8 bases removed from V and 3 bases from J, the gap between germline ends came to 14 bases.

The CDR3, as DNA: TGTGCCAGCACCTACACAGGGGGCCGTCCTAGGGAGACCCAGTACTTC. The encoded protein is CASTYTGGRPRETQYF. The chain recombines TRBV5-4 with TRBJ2-5, with 9 bases lining up with TRBD1. The V gene's germline CDR1 is SGHNT and CDR2 YYREEE (reference sequence). The CDR3 has 16 amino acids. The V gene end was trimmed by 6 bases and the J gene end by 5 bases; junction bases not matched to a gene: 14. Filled out from reference TRBV5-4 and TRBJ2-5, the complete variable domain reads ETGVTQSPTHLIKTRGQQVTLRCSSQSGHNTVSWYQQALGQGPQFIFQYYREEENGRGNFPPRFSGLQFPNYSSELNVNALELDDSALYLCASTYTGGRPRETQYFGPGTRLLVL.

As for this clone: A much larger clone is a single base away; this may be a read error. The J gene is TRBJ1-2, the V gene TRBV4-2; 8 bases agree with TRBD1. The V and J ends lost 0 bases and 4 bases, in that order; junction bases with no gene match: 10. The germline gives CDR1 LGHNA, CDR2 YNFKEQ. CDR3 length equals 17 residues. CDR3 in amino acids: CASSQEGLGQGAYGYTF. For the CDR3, the DNA is TGTGCCAGCAGCCAAGAGGGCCTCGGACAGGGCGCCTATGGCTACACCTTC.

This chain uses TRBV18 with TRBJ2-5; D possibly corresponds to TRBD1 (5 bases). The CDR3 runs 15 residues. V gave up 2 bases and J gave up 2 bases, with 12 bases separating them. CDR1 is KGHSH, CDR2 LQKENI, per germline. The CDR3 region is CASSPWNRNQETQYF. CDR3 nucleotide sequence: TGTGCCAGCTCACCATGGAACAGGAATCAAGAGACCCAGTACTTC. Drawing the rest from reference TRBV18 and TRBJ2-5, the complete variable domain is NAGVMQNPRHLVRRRGQEARLRCSPMKGHSHVYWYRQLPEEGLKFMVYLQKENIIDESGMPKERFSAEFPKEGPSILRIQQVVRGDSAAYFCASSPWNRNQETQYFGPGTRLLVL.

This chain joins TRBV13 and TRBJ2-5; D possibly matches TRBD1 or TRBD2 (5 bases each). Near its end, the DNA agrees better with TRBJ2-7, so the J call may be wrong. Germline-derived CDR1 and CDR2 are PRHDT and FYEKMQ (reference sequence). This CDR3 region has 14 residues. In DNA form, the CDR3 reads TGTGCCAGCAGCCTCCGGGACCTTAGCTACGAGCAGTACTTC. Translating it yields CASSLRDLSYEQYF.

V is TRBV7-9 and J is TRBJ2-1; D might be TRBD2 (6 bases). Trimming stripped 4 bases from V and 1 base from J, with 23 bases between. This CDR3 has 19 residues. The germline V gene has CDR1 SEHNR and CDR2 FQNEAQ (reference sequence). The CDR3 DNA is TGTGCCAGCAGCTCACAATATGCCACCGCAGGAGGGTCCTACAATGAGCAGTTCTTC. Its translation: CASSSQYATAGGSYNEQFF.

The chain carries TRBV4-1 and TRBJ2-1; TRBD2 is a possible D gene (6 bases). The CDR3 runs 14 residues. Between the trimmed V and J ends, which lost 4 bases and 8 bases, there was a span of 15 bases. Germline V gives CDR1 MGHRA, CDR2 YSYEKL. This CDR3 reads CASSLERVVDEQFF. CDR3 in DNA: TGCGCCAGCAGCCTTGAGCGGGTCGTGGATGAGCAGTTCTTC.

The chain is built from TRBV6-1 and TRBJ2-1; 9 bases are a match to TRBD2. V lost 1 base, J lost 8 bases, and 6 bases stayed unmatched. Germline-derived CDR1 and CDR2 are MNHNS and SASEGT. This CDR3 is 15 amino acids long. CDR3 bases: TGTGCCAGCAGTGAAGAGGCGGGGGGGCCGGATGAGCAGTTCTTC. This encodes CASSEEAGGPDEQFF.

The CDR3 sequence is CASQYGAGEQFF. For the CDR3, the DNA is TGTGCCAGCCAGTACGGGGCCGGTGAGCAGTTCTTC. This chain connects TRBV6-5 to TRBJ2-1, with D perhaps given as TRBD1 or TRBD2 (5 bases each). This CDR3 has 12 amino acids. The germline V gene encodes CDR1 MNHEY and CDR2 SVGAGI. With 8 bases removed from V and 9 bases from J, the gap between germline ends came to 14 bases.

J is TRBJ1-3 and V is TRBV6-5, with a tentative D call TRBD1 (5 bases). The CDR3 spans 15 residues. Trimming left V 0 bases short and J 3 bases short, with 9 bases between. Per the germline V gene, CDR1 is MNHEY and CDR2 is SVGAGI. CDR3 DNA sequence: TGTGCCAGCAGTTACTCTTGGGGACTTGGAAACACCATATATTTT. Translation gives CASSYSWGLGNTIYF.

The chain couples TRBV2 to TRBJ2-3; TRBD2 aligns across 13 bases. The germline CDR1 and CDR2 sequences are SNHLY and FYNNEI. Losses at the gene ends were 4 bases for V and 4 bases for J; bases not matched to a gene: 2. The CDR3 length is 15 residues. The CDR3 nucleotides are TGTGCCAGCAGTGGGACTAGCGGGGGCGCAGATACGCAGTATTTT. The encoded protein is CASSGTSGGADTQYF.

Note on this clone: Other DNA sequences from this sample encode an identical CDR3 as well. The genes are TRBV9 and TRBJ2-2, with TRBD1 matching over 7 bases. The germline V gene encodes CDR1 SGDLS and CDR2 YYNGEE. V trimming: 1 base; J trimming: 1 base; junction bases outside the gene matches: 1. The CDR3 length is 15 residues. The CDR3 DNA reads as TGTGCCAGCAGCGTATCAGGGGGGAACACCGGGGAGCTGTTTTTT. This codes for CASSVSGGNTGELFF.

The chain recombines TRBV18 with TRBJ1-6; 9 bases agree with TRBD1. The CDR3 totals 15 residues. J gave up 13 bases and V 3 bases, and 10 bases lay outside the gene matches. Germline loops: CDR1 KGHSH, CDR2 LQKENI. The CDR3 here is CASSPKEDRGLPLHF. The CDR3 DNA sequence: TGTGCCAGCTCACCCAAAGAGGACAGGGGTTTGCCCCTCCACTTT.

The J gene is TRBJ2-5, the V gene TRBV14; D gene uncertain. The V end lost 3 bases, the J end lost 3 bases, and 8 bases lay between the germline ends. From germline, CDR1 is SGHDN and CDR2 FVKESK. This CDR3 has 13 residues. As DNA, the CDR3 is TGTGCCAGCAGCCATTTTCTGGAAGAGACCCAGTACTTC. Translation: CASSHFLEETQYF.

The rearrangement joins TRBV19 to TRBJ1-1; the D is unclear. In germline, CDR1 is LNHDA, CDR2 SQIVND (reference sequence). Trimming left V 3 bases short and J 2 bases short, with 7 bases between. This CDR3 spans 13 amino acids. The DNA for the CDR3 is TGTGCCAGTAGTATGTCCAGAAACACTGAAGCTTTCTTT. Protein product: CASSMSRNTEAFF.

The chain uses TRBV19 and TRBJ1-4, with a tentative D call TRBD1 (6 bases). Trimming took 4 bases from V and 8 from J, leaving 17 bases between them. CDR1 and CDR2 from the germline V gene are LNHDA and SQIVND (reference sequence). The CDR3 runs 15 residues. The CDR3 DNA sequence: TGTGCCAGTAGTACGGGCCGACGACAGGTAGAAAAACTGTTTTTT. It yields the protein CASSTGRRQVEKLFF. The variable domain in full, completed from reference TRBV19 and TRBJ1-4, reads DGGITQSPKYLFRKEGQNVTLSCEQNLNHDAMYWYRQDPGQGLRLIYYSQIVNDFQKGDIAEGYSVSREKKESFPLTVTSAQKNPTAFYLCASSTGRRQVEKLFFGSGTQLSVL.

V and J are TRBV7-8 and TRBJ2-3; 11 bases map to TRBD2. V gave up 5 bases and J gave up 5 bases; unmatched junction bases: 9. This CDR3 has 16 residues. CDR1 and CDR2 (germline): SGHVS, FQNEAQ. CDR3: CASSPFSGGAEDTQYF. Here the CDR3 DNA reads TGTGCCAGCAGCCCGTTTAGCGGGGGGGCCGAAGATACGCAGTATTTT.

The chain couples TRBV5-6 to TRBJ2-7, with 14 positions matching TRBD2. The CDR3 sequence is 16 residues long. The V gene end was trimmed by 0 bases and the J gene end by 4 bases; junction bases not matched to a gene: 3. CDR1 is SGHDT and CDR2 is YYEEEE in the germline V gene. CDR3 protein: CASSLGLAGGPYEQYF. As DNA, the CDR3 is TGTGCCAGCAGCTTGGGACTAGCGGGGGGGCCGTACGAGCAGTACTTC.

This clone showed up just once. This sample includes further DNA sequences coding for the same CDR3. V and J are TRBV29-1 and TRBJ1-2, with D perhaps matching TRBD1 (6 bases). Trimming took off 6 bases at V and 0 bases at J, with 11 bases between the two ends. Germline CDR1 and CDR2: SQVTM and ANQGSEA. The CDR3 is 13 residues long. The CDR3 spells CSVADRANYGYTF. In DNA, the CDR3 is TGCAGCGTCGCGGACAGAGCTAACTATGGCTACACCTTC.

The chain combines TRBV27 with TRBJ1-6; TRBD1 is a possible D gene (5 bases). Germline V lookup: CDR1 MNHEY, CDR2 SMNVEV (reference sequence). There are 15 residues in the CDR3. V lost 5 bases to trimming and J lost 6 bases, with 14 bases between them. The CDR3, as DNA: TGTGCCAGCAGTCAAAGACAGATTGGTAATTCACCCCTCCACTTT. It encodes CASSQRQIGNSPLHF.

For the CDR3, the DNA is TGTGCCAGCAGCCCCATAGCGGGGGGGCCCACCGGGGAGCTGTTTTTT. Translating gives CASSPIAGGPTGELFF. The chain employs TRBV7-3 and TRBJ2-2, with 11 nucleotides matching TRBD2. The CDR3 runs to 16 residues. With V trimmed by 5 bases and J by 4 bases, 6 bases remained unmatched. Germline assignment: CDR1 SGHTA and CDR2 FQGTGA.

The table lists this clone with a few counts. V gene TRBV7-9 combines with J gene TRBJ1-6; D gene ambiguous. This CDR3 region has 14 residues. V was clipped by 3 bases and J by 5 bases, with 8 bases between them. Looked up from germline, CDR1 is SEHNR and CDR2 is FQNEAQ (reference sequence). The DNA for the CDR3 is TGTGCCAGCAGCTTTGAGCCCGATAATTCACCCCTCCACTTT. This codes for CASSFEPDNSPLHF.

This clone has only a few counts. The rearrangement uses TRBV10-3 and TRBJ1-4, with D possibly TRBD1 on 6 matching bases. The CDR3 extends over 17 amino acids. Deletions cut 4 bases from V and 3 bases from J, with 18 bases between. The germline V gene encodes CDR1 ENHRY and CDR2 SYGVKD. This chain's CDR3 is CAISGVFTGTPNEKLFF. CDR3 sequence (DNA): TGTGCCATCAGTGGGGTCTTTACAGGGACACCTAATGAAAAACTGTTTTTT.